Detailed here is one T cell receptor beta chain. Antigen specificity is unknown. The sample belongs to a study of cytomegalovirus exposure and HLA in healthy donors. Study context: Earlier, 150 million to 200 million T cells were analyzed, and around 100 million unique TCR beta sequences were found among them. Study outcomes and limitations: Clonal expansion, a later analysis showed, was greater in HLA-associated TCR beta chains than in equally common others.

Per germline, CDR1 DFQATT and CDR2 SNEGSKA (reference sequence). With 6 bases removed from V and 11 bases from J, the gap between germline ends came to 14 bases. The CDR3 runs to 11 residues. PCR primers comprised 60 Vbeta and 13 Jbeta primers. Per the authors' pipeline: Later, an analysis found around 80 million unique TCR beta chains, and around 12 million of these were shared. Using immunoSEQ multiplex PCR, the repertoire was profiled, and TCRdb retains in-frame clones only, with some absent. The V and J calls and clone size come from that table; D and trimming were worked out from the DNA. The table shows more than 150,000 clones, with under 80% occurring only once.

J is TRBJ2-1 and V is TRBV20-1; D is undetermined. This sequence originates from a young woman in good health and CMV-seropositive. The specimen was PBMCs. CDR3 region: CSAPLNNKQFF. The CDR3 DNA is TGCAGTGCACCCCTCAACAACAAGCAGTTCTTC.